The TCR beta chain described here comes from a study of T cells in women clearing cervical HPV infection. Notes on this clone: The sequenced fragment ends 3 residues before the CDR3 boundary, so the rest is inferred from the germline J gene.

All participants had a single incident cervical HPV16 infection, and prevalent HPV16 infections were excluded. CDR3 length equals 15 residues. V lost 9 bases to trimming and J lost 0 bases, with 16 bases between them. Germline V gene data show CDR1 as SNHLY and CDR2 as FYNNEI. Data came from immunoSEQ multiplex PCR; TCRdb stores just in-frame clones and leaves some out. The table lists 15,000 to 20,000 clones. The sequencing input was blood buffy coat. This chain links TRBV2 with TRBJ2-3, with D maybe TRBD1 (6 bases). This receptor was obtained from a woman between 18 and 69 years old with a cervical HPV16 infection that either progressed to CIN3+ or cleared (not recorded which). CDR3 sequence: CARRSGDISTDTQYF. CDR3 DNA (partial): TGTGCCAGAAGAAGTGGGGACATAAGCACAGATACG. The full variable domain, its missing parts supplied by reference TRBV2 and TRBJ2-3, is EPEVTQTPSHQVTQMGQEVILRCVPISNHLYFYWYRQILGQKVEFLVSFYNNEISEKSEIFDDQFSVERPDGSNFTLKIRSTKLEDSAMYFCARRSGDISTDTQYFGPGTRLTVL.